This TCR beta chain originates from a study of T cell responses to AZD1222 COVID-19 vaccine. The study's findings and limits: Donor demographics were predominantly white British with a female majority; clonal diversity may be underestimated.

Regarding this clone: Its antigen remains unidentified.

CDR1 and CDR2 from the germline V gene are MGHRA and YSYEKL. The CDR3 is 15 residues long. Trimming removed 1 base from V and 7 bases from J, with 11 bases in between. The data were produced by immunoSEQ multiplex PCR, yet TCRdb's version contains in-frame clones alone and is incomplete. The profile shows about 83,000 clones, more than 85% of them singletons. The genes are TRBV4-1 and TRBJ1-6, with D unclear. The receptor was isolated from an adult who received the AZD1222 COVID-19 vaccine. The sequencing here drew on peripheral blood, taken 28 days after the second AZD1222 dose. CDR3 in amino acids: CASSQGTRGNSPLHF. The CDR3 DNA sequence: TGCGCCAGCAGCCAAGGTACCAGAGGCAATTCACCCCTCCACTTT.